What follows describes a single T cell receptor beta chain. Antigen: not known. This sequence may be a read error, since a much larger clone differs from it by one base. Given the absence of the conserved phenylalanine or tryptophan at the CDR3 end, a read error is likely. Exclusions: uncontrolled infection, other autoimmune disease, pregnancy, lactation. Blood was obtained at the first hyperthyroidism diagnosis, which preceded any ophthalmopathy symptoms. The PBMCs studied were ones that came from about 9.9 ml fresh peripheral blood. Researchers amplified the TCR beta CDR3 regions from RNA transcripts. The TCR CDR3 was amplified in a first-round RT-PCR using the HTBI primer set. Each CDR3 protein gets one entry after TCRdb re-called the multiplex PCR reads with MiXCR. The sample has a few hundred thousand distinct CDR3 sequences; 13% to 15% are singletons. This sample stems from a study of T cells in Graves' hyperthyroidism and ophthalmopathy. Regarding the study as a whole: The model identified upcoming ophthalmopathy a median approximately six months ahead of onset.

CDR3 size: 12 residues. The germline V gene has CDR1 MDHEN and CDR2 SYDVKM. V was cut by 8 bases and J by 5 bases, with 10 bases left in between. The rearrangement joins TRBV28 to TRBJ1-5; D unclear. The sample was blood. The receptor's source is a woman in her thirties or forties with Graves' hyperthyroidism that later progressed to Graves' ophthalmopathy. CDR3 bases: TGTGCCAGCGCCTGGGTAGATCAGCCCCAGCATCTT. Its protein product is CASAWVDQPQHL.